In its sample, the clone carrying this T cell receptor (beta chain) was seen many times. Its antigen is not known. This entry is derived from a study of T cells in Graves' hyperthyroidism and ophthalmopathy. Study-level findings and limits: Most thyroid clonotypes that were expanded above 0.001 also turned up in blood. Ophthalmopathy got predicted by the model a median approximately 6.4 months before its onset.

The source material, RNA transcripts, was used to amplify TCR beta CDR3 regions. With the HTBI primer set, the TCR CDR3 went through a first round of RT-PCR. A single record per CDR3 protein comes from TCRdb applying MiXCR to the multiplex PCR reads. The table shows fewer than 750,000 distinct CDR3 sequences, with roughly 50% occurring only once. V gave up 7 bases and J gave up 2 bases, with 14 bases separating them. CDR3 length equals 14 residues. Germline V gene sequence: CDR1 MNHNS, CDR2 SASEGT. Hyperthyroidism patients were newly diagnosed, had disease duration under 2 months, and were aged 18 to 65 years. Orbital computed tomography, thyroid ultrasound, serum thyroxine and TRAb, and clinical symptoms together informed the diagnoses.

The sample comprised peripheral blood or thyroid tissue (not recorded which). V is TRBV6-1 and J is TRBJ2-5, with D tentatively TRBD2 (5 bases). The receptor's source is a woman aged 18-30 years with Graves' hyperthyroidism. The CDR3 reads CASKRLDLQETQYF. Written as DNA, the CDR3 is TGTGCCAGCAAGCGGTTGGATCTACAAGAGACCCAGTACTTC.